What follows are 5 T cell receptor beta chains derived from one specimen sequenced in a study of T cell responses to AZD1222 COVID-19 vaccine. TCRdb's table, derived via immunoSEQ multiplex PCR, lists solely in-frame clones and lacks some. The repertoire has roughly 100,000 clones, around nine tenths of them found once; the top ten carry 3% to 4%. The sample was peripheral blood, taken 28 days after the second dose of the MenACWY control vaccine. All receptors come from an adult who received the MenACWY meningococcal vaccine as a control.

V usage is TRBV12-3 or TRBV12-4 and J usage is TRBJ2-5; perhaps D is TRBD1 or TRBD2 (6 bases each). V gave up 3 bases and J gave up 5 bases, with 10 bases separating them. This CDR3 contains 13 residues. CDR3 loop: CASSFRGQETQYF. The CDR3 bases are TGTGCCAGCAGTTTCCGGGGGCAGGAGACCCAGTACTTC.

This chain joins TRBV14 and TRBJ2-1; D may match TRBD1 or TRBD2 (5 bases each). V was cut by 2 bases and J by 4 bases, with 12 bases left in between. CDR1 SGHDN and CDR2 FVKESK come from the germline V gene. This CDR3 is 15 amino acids long. CDR3 in amino acids: CASSQSPGGYNEQFF. CDR3 coding DNA: TGTGCCAGCAGCCAAAGTCCTGGGGGTTACAATGAGCAGTTCTTC.

This chain connects TRBV6-5 to TRBJ1-2; 7 nucleotides line up with TRBD1. V shed 5 bases, J shed 11 bases, and the junction held 8 bases outside the gene matches. The CDR3 loop spans 12 amino acids. The germline V gene has CDR1 MNHEY and CDR2 SVGAGI. The CDR3 DNA is TGTGCCAGCAGTCCGGGACAGAGAACTTACACCTTC. Translating it yields CASSPGQRTYTF.

This clone was seen a single time. The chain is built from TRBV4-1 and TRBJ1-1; perhaps TRBD1 as D (5 bases). Germline values: CDR1 MGHRA, CDR2 YSYEKL. V gave up 0 bases and J gave up 11 bases, with 25 bases separating them. The CDR3 covers 17 residues. The CDR3 DNA is TGCGCCAGCAGCCAAGATCCGATCGGGGCTAGCGGGGCGCGGGCTTTCTTT. Its translation is CASSQDPIGASGARAFF.

The chain carries TRBV20-1 and TRBJ1-4, with D tentatively TRBD1 (6 bases). CDR1 is DFQATT and CDR2 is SNEGSKA in the germline V gene (reference sequence). V lost 3 bases, J lost 5 bases, and 13 bases lay in between. The CDR3 sequence is 14 residues long. The CDR3 DNA sequence: TGCAGTGCTAGTGGTCGGCAGGGGAATGAAAAACTGTTTTTT. It translates to CSASGRQGNEKLFF.